Below, one T cell receptor (beta chain) is given with its context. Its cognate antigen is unknown. CDR3 size: 14 residues. V was shortened by 2 bases and J by 6 bases, with 13 bases between the two germline ends. CDR1 MNHEY and CDR2 SVGAGI come from the germline V gene. Viral peptide pools were used in the ViraFEST assay to expand antigen-specific CD4+ T cells, and sequencing came afterward. Having been cultured for roughly 11 days, the cells underwent CD4+ T cell isolation. Everyone in the study got two shots of either the BNT162b2 or mRNA-1273 vaccine. Negative nucleocapsid antibody tests before and after vaccination confirmed no previous SARS-CoV-2 infection. IL-2 medium took the place of half the medium on both days 3 and 7. This record belongs to a study of vaccination effects on CD4 cells after COVID-19. Study observations and caveats: Convalescent patients were scarce in the study, and it lacked early post-infection timepoints. Marked clonal contraction was seen in infection- and vaccine-induced clones late after vaccination.

Profiling relied on immunoSEQ multiplex PCR, and the TCRdb table lists in-frame clones only, not all of them. This sample carries just under 60,000 clones, 60% to 80% of them seen once, and the ten largest clones take 2%. This clonotype was obtained from a human donor who received a COVID-19 vaccine. The rearrangement uses TRBV6-5 and TRBJ1-1; D may be TRBD1 (6 bases). Source: CD4+ T cells from PBMCs cultured with HCoV-OC43 spike peptides, taken after COVID-19 vaccination. Subset described: HCoV-OC43 spike overlapping peptide pool stimulation. For the CDR3, the DNA is TGTGCCAGCAGTTACCGAGTACAGGGATCTGAAGCTTTCTTT. Protein sequence: CASSYRVQGSEAFF.